The rows below give T cell receptor beta chains drawn from one sample of a study of T cell repertoires in aging, cancer and after chemotherapy. TCRdb called the multiplex PCR reads again in MiXCR, with one record for every CDR3 protein. The table records around 5,000 distinct CDR3 sequences, about a quarter of them present only once. The sequencing sample was made of blood. The receptors here all came from a human donor with a blood cancer. Each CDR3 is given with its conserved first and last residue. Size values are once, few and many counts, or a class for expanded clones, and some rows have none.

clone size: few; V gene: TRBV6-1; J gene: TRBJ2-7; CDR3 protein: CASSVLFYEQYF
clone size: .; V gene: TRBV2; J gene: TRBJ1-2; CDR3 protein: CASRLGGGDGYTF
clone size: medium-sized; V gene: TRBV11-3; J gene: TRBJ1-6; CDR3 protein: CASSHDRAAYSPLHF
clone size: .; V gene: TRBV20-1; J gene: TRBJ2-1; CDR3 protein: CSAGTSGGAGEQFF
clone size: .; V gene: TRBV18; J gene: TRBJ1-1; CDR3 protein: CASSPLGQGNTEAFF
clone size: .; V gene: TRBV20-1; J gene: TRBJ2-7; CDR3 protein: CSVRDSVTIEQYF
clone size: .; V gene: TRBV5-1; J gene: TRBJ1-6; CDR3 protein: CASSPRVTGSNSPLHF
clone size: few; V gene: TRBV5-1; J gene: TRBJ1-3; CDR3 protein: CASSSRENGNTIYF
clone size: .; V gene: TRBV5-1; J gene: TRBJ1-2; CDR3 protein: CASSLTGRYNYGYTF
clone size: .; V gene: TRBV12-3/TRBV12-4; J gene: TRBJ1-6; CDR3 protein: CASSFSGTGYDSPLHF
clone size: .; V gene: TRBV20-1; J gene: TRBJ1-2; CDR3 protein: CSARAGQGYYGYTF
clone size: medium-sized; V gene: TRBV15; J gene: TRBJ1-3; CDR3 protein: CATSKADSGNTIYF
clone size: .; V gene: TRBV12-3/TRBV12-4; J gene: TRBJ2-1; CDR3 protein: CASSLDGNPNYNEQFF
clone size: medium-sized; V gene: TRBV27; J gene: TRBJ2-3; CDR3 protein: CASRQFSGSGTDTQYF
clone size: medium-sized; V gene: TRBV6-4; J gene: TRBJ2-3; CDR3 protein: CASSGRAGDADTQYF
clone size: few; V gene: TRBV5-1; J gene: TRBJ1-2; CDR3 protein: CASSLPDGNYGYTF
clone size: few; V gene: TRBV27; J gene: TRBJ2-7; CDR3 protein: CASSTLRGTSGSYEQYF
clone size: few; V gene: TRBV28; J gene: TRBJ1-1; CDR3 protein: CASSEGFTEAFF
clone size: .; V gene: TRBV27; J gene: TRBJ2-7; CDR3 protein: CASSHDRPKTYEQYF
clone size: medium-sized; V gene: TRBV30; J gene: TRBJ1-2; CDR3 protein: CAWSVGRADGYTF
clone size: .; V gene: TRBV11-3; J gene: TRBJ2-1; CDR3 protein: CASSPIKNNEQFF
clone size: large; V gene: TRBV11-3; J gene: TRBJ2-3; CDR3 protein: CASSQPPGKQYF
clone size: medium-sized; V gene: TRBV20-1; J gene: TRBJ2-1; CDR3 protein: CSARDIRVENEQFF
clone size: medium-sized; V gene: TRBV6-6; J gene: TRBJ2-7; CDR3 protein: CATGAKPHEQYF
clone size: medium-sized; V gene: TRBV13; J gene: TRBJ1-3; CDR3 protein: CASSLNGNTIYF
clone size: medium-sized; V gene: TRBV19; J gene: TRBJ2-7; CDR3 protein: CASSRTSYRYEQYF
clone size: medium-sized; V gene: TRBV19; J gene: TRBJ2-4; CDR3 protein: CASSGGRAKNIQYF
clone size: .; V gene: TRBV5-1; J gene: TRBJ1-2; CDR3 protein: CASSLWQGDGYTF
clone size: few; V gene: TRBV20-1; J gene: TRBJ2-7; CDR3 protein: CSAREREYEQYF
clone size: few; V gene: TRBV20-1; J gene: TRBJ2-1; CDR3 protein: CSAAVGQGKFF
clone size: medium-sized; V gene: TRBV6-1; J gene: TRBJ1-2; CDR3 protein: CASSEVSEGRF
clone size: .; V gene: TRBV28; J gene: TRBJ2-5; CDR3 protein: CASSFIRVQETQYF
clone size: .; V gene: TRBV4-2; J gene: TRBJ2-2; CDR3 protein: CASSQDSNTGELFF
clone size: .; V gene: TRBV20-1; J gene: TRBJ2-5; CDR3 protein: CSARDPGQGAWETQYF
clone size: .; V gene: TRBV5-4; J gene: TRBJ2-2; CDR3 protein: CASSLEGWGQKNTGELFF
clone size: medium-sized; V gene: TRBV6-2/TRBV6-3; J gene: TRBJ2-5; CDR3 protein: CASGTRRQETQYF
clone size: medium-sized; V gene: TRBV5-6; J gene: TRBJ2-3; CDR3 protein: CASSVQGTDTQYF
clone size: .; V gene: TRBV5-4; J gene: TRBJ1-6; CDR3 protein: CASSSPRVQGYNSPLHF
clone size: .; V gene: TRBV2; J gene: TRBJ2-5; CDR3 protein: CASSFTPSGAETQYF
clone size: .; V gene: TRBV5-1; J gene: TRBJ1-6; CDR3 protein: CASSVGANSPLHF
clone size: few; V gene: TRBV20-1; J gene: TRBJ2-7; CDR3 protein: CSAGSYEQYF
clone size: .; V gene: TRBV12-5; J gene: TRBJ1-3; CDR3 protein: CASGLTGASGNTIYF
clone size: few; V gene: TRBV30; J gene: TRBJ1-5; CDR3 protein: CAWSRWGDLNQPQHF
clone size: few; V gene: TRBV6-6; J gene: TRBJ1-1; CDR3 protein: CAITREGGTEAFF
clone size: medium-sized; V gene: TRBV6-5; J gene: TRBJ2-2; CDR3 protein: CASSYSTANTGELFF
clone size: .; V gene: TRBV19; J gene: TRBJ2-7; CDR3 protein: CATRASGTYEQYF
clone size: few; V gene: TRBV5-4; J gene: TRBJ1-2; CDR3 protein: CASSSLRSSYGYTF